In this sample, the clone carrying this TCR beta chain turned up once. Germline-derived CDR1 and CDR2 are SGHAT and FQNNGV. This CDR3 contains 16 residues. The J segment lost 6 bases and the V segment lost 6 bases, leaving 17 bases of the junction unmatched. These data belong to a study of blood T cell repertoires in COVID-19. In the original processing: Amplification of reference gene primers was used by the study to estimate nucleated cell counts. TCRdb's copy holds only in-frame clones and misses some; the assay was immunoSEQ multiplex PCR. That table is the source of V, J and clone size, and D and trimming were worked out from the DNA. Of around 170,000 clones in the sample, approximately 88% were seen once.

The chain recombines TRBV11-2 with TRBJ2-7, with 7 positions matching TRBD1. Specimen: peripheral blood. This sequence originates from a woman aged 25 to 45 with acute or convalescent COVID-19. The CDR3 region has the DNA TGTGCCAGCAGACCGAAATCGGGACAGCCGTATAGCGAGCAGTACTTC. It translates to CASRPKSGQPYSEQYF.